This TCR beta chain is drawn from a study of blood T cell repertoires in COVID-19. CDR3 size: 15 residues. The V gene end was trimmed by 8 bases and the J gene end by 4 bases; junction bases not matched to a gene: 10. Study processing details: From reference gene primer amplification, estimates of nucleated cell counts were derived. Clones were read by immunoSEQ multiplex PCR, and TCRdb kept only the in-frame ones, dropping some. The V and J calls and clone size are taken from that table; D and trimming were inferred from the DNA. Among 62,000 or so clones listed, roughly 78% were seen once. The sequenced sample consisted of peripheral blood. The sequence came from a man between 60 and 75 years old with COVID-19, enrolled during active disease. The chain employs TRBV23-1 and TRBJ2-2, with 7 bases fitting TRBD1. TRBV23-1 is marked as an open reading frame, function uncertain. The CDR3 DNA is TGCGCCAGCGGAGAGGGACAGCCGTTCACCGGGGAGCTGTTTTTT. Amino acids: CASGEGQPFTGELFF.